This T cell receptor beta chain was sequenced in a study of blood T cells in healthy people across ages. The CDR3 is 12 residues long. Germline loops: CDR1 DFQATT, CDR2 SNEGSKA (reference sequence). V shed 5 bases and J 8 bases; nucleotides not matched to a gene: 6. Through a sample-barcoded 5' primer and a J-beta primer mix, a second PCR was run for about 7 to 12 cycles. TCRdb re-called the 5' RACE reads with MiXCR, one entry per CDR3 protein. The sample includes almost 550,000 distinct CDR3 sequences, about 24% of them seen just once. The same specimen was also included in a second study, on T cells of mothers and their children.

J is TRBJ1-2 and V is TRBV20-1; TRBD1 matches 9 bases. This sequence originates from a boy between 10 and 17 years old in good health. Sequences were obtained from blood. The CDR3 loop reads CSAEDRGEGYTF. CDR3 DNA: TGCAGTGCTGAGGACAGGGGAGAGGGCTACACCTTC.